These 25 T cell receptor beta chains were sequenced from one sample in a study of blood T cell repertoires in COVID-19. Method: immunoSEQ multiplex PCR; TCRdb's copy keeps in-frame clones and lacks some. There are tens of thousands of clones in the sample; under 95% occur only once, and about 2.5% lies in the top ten. The sample comprised peripheral blood. The source is a human donor with active COVID-19. The donor label of this sample is uncertain.

The chain uses TRBV9 and TRBJ2-2; the match to TRBD2 covers 10 bases. Trimming took 4 bases from V and 5 from J; bases not matched to a gene: 5. The CDR3 has 15 amino acids. Germline CDR1 SGDLS, CDR2 YYNGEE. CDR3 bases: TGTGCCAGCAGCATTGGGACTAGCGATACCGGGGAGCTGTTTTTT. This encodes CASSIGTSDTGELFF.

The chain uses TRBV4-3 and TRBJ2-7; TRBD2 aligns across 12 bases. The CDR3 covers 18 residues. The trim removed 0 bases at V and 0 bases at J, leaving 6 bases unmatched. Germline CDR1 is LGHNA and CDR2 is YSLEER. CDR3 DNA: TGCGCCAGCAGCCAAGATGTAACTAGCGGGGGGAGCTCCTACGAGCAGTACTTC. Its protein product is CASSQDVTSGGSSYEQYF.

The chain couples TRBV5-6 to TRBJ1-5; 8 bases are a match to TRBD1. V lost 4 bases and J lost 3; bases outside the gene matches: 6. The CDR3 totals 15 residues. The germline gives CDR1 SGHDT, CDR2 YYEEEE. CDR3 bases: TGTGCCAGCAGCCGCCTGGACAGGGACAATCAGCCCCAGCATTTT. Encoded protein: CASSRLDRDNQPQHF.

This clone was picked up many times. The chain links TRBV2 to TRBJ2-3; TRBD1 might be the D (7 bases). This CDR3 contains 15 residues. Trimming stripped 5 bases from V and 4 bases from J, with 16 bases between. Germline CDR1 reads SNHLY; CDR2 reads FYNNEI. The CDR3 loop reads CASSTLGRGADTQYF. Here the CDR3 DNA reads TGTGCCAGCAGTACTTTGGGCAGGGGGGCAGATACGCAGTATTTT.

J is TRBJ2-7 and V is TRBV10-3, with 8 bases matching TRBD2. The CDR3 totals 14 residues. The V gene's germline CDR1 is ENHRY and CDR2 SYGVKD. The J segment lost 3 bases and the V segment lost 5 bases, leaving 6 bases of the junction unmatched. DNA of the CDR3: TGTGCCATCAGTCAGCGCGGGGGGAACTACGAGCAGTACTTC. It translates to CAISQRGGNYEQYF.

CDR3 sequence reads: CASSLSPMAFF. The CDR3 bases are TGTGCCAGCAGTTTGTCCCCCATGGCTTTCTTT. The genes are TRBV12-3 or TRBV12-4 and TRBJ1-1; the D is unclear. The CDR3 covers 11 residues. Trimming took 3 bases from V and 11 from J, leaving 10 bases between them.

The chain combines TRBV18 with TRBJ2-5; TRBD1 is a possible D gene (6 bases). The CDR3 covers 14 residues. Germline-derived CDR1 and CDR2 are KGHSH and LQKENI. Between the trimmed V and J ends, which lost 1 base and 4 bases, there was a span of 10 bases. The CDR3 DNA sequence: TGTGCCAGCTCACCACTGGGCAGGGGAGAGACCCAGTACTTC. Protein product: CASSPLGRGETQYF.

With respect to this clone: Distinct nucleotide sequences in the sample also encode this CDR3. The rearrangement joins TRBV6-5 to TRBJ1-4; TRBD1 aligns across 7 bases. This CDR3 contains 14 residues. Germline lookup yields CDR1 MNHEY and CDR2 SVGAGI. Unmatched junction bases numbered 7, after V lost 5 bases and J lost 7 bases. In DNA, the CDR3 is TGTGCCAGCAGTAAAAACAGGGGACTTGAAAAACTGTTTTTT. Translated, it gives CASSKNRGLEKLFF.

CDR3 nucleotide sequence: TGTGCCAGCAGCGGACACAGAGCTGAAGCTTTCTTT. It translates to CASSGHRAEAFF. The rearrangement links TRBV2 to TRBJ1-1; tentative D call: TRBD1 (5 bases). The V and J ends lost 6 bases and 6 bases respectively, with 11 bases between them. Germline V CDR1 and CDR2: SNHLY, FYNNEI. The CDR3 runs 12 residues.

The V gene is TRBV2, the J gene TRBJ2-1; possibly TRBD2 for D (5 bases). CDR1 SNHLY and CDR2 FYNNEI come from the germline V gene. The V end lost 8 bases, the J end lost 4 bases, and 9 bases lay between the germline ends. The CDR3 loop spans 12 amino acids. CDR3 DNA: TGTGCCAGCCGAACTAGTTACAATGAGCAGTTCTTC. Translating it yields CASRTSYNEQFF.

The J gene is TRBJ2-2, the V gene TRBV19; 9 bases align to TRBD1. Germline trimming cut 5 bases from V and 0 bases from J; bases unmatched to any gene: 10. CDR3 length: 18 amino acids. Germline V gene sequence: CDR1 LNHDA, CDR2 SQIVND (reference sequence). The CDR3 loop reads CASSQWGGTGTNTGELFF. In DNA, the CDR3 is TGTGCCAGTAGTCAATGGGGGGGGACAGGGACGAACACCGGGGAGCTGTTTTTT. Full variable domain (outside the CDR3, taken from reference TRBV19 and TRBJ2-2): DGGITQSPKYLFRKEGQNVTLSCEQNLNHDAMYWYRQDPGQGLRLIYYSQIVNDFQKGDIAEGYSVSREKKESFPLTVTSAQKNPTAFYLCASSQWGGTGTNTGELFFGEGSRLTVL.

The chain has TRBV5-1 and TRBJ2-3; 11 bases fit TRBD2. Per the germline V gene, CDR1 is SGHRS and CDR2 is YFSETQ. The CDR3 is 16 residues long. Trimming removed 2 bases from V and 5 bases from J; junction bases left unmatched: 7. CDR3 region: CASSLGSGGAIDTQYF. The CDR3 DNA reads as TGCGCCAGCAGCTTAGGTAGCGGGGGGGCCATAGATACGCAGTATTTT.

The chain has TRBV2 and TRBJ1-4; possibly TRBD1 for D (5 bases). Germline V gene data show CDR1 as SNHLY and CDR2 as FYNNEI. Trimming removed 0 bases from V and 0 bases from J, with 14 bases in between. The CDR3 runs 18 residues. CDR3 DNA sequence: TGTGCCAGCAGTGAAGCTTTGTGGACAACGGCAACTAATGAAAAACTGTTTTTT. It translates to CASSEALWTTATNEKLFF.

The J gene is TRBJ2-3, the V gene TRBV11-2; a weak D match, TRBD2 (5 bases). V dropped 1 base and J dropped 2 bases, with 10 bases sitting between them. CDR1 and CDR2 from the germline V gene are SGHAT and FQNNGV. The CDR3 covers 15 residues. CDR3 sequence (DNA): TGTGCCAGCAGCTTAGCGAGGGTGTACACAGATACGCAGTATTTT. Its protein is CASSLARVYTDTQYF.

This chain uses TRBV6-2 or TRBV6-3 with TRBJ2-7; 12 bases line up with TRBD1. Trimming removed 5 bases from V and 12 bases from J; junction bases left unmatched: 11. The CDR3 length is 14 residues. Germline-derived CDR1 and CDR2 are MNHEY and SVGEGT. As DNA, the CDR3 is TGTGCCAGCAGTAAACCGGGACAGGGGGCGCCGGGGTACTTC. Protein: CASSKPGQGAPGYF.

The chain is built from TRBV24-1 and TRBJ2-7, with 9 positions matching TRBD1. The CDR3 runs 16 residues. Trimming at V came to 3 bases and at J to 4 bases, leaving 9 bases not matched to a gene. CDR1 KGHDR and CDR2 SFDVKD come from the germline V gene. In DNA, the CDR3 is TGTGCCACCAGTGATCCCCCCGGGACAGGGTCGTACGAGCAGTACTTC. Its translation is CATSDPPGTGSYEQYF.

The V call is TRBV7-2, the J call TRBJ2-2, with 8 bases identical to TRBD2. Germline lookup yields CDR1 SGHTA and CDR2 FQGNSA. V shed 0 bases and J 4 bases; nucleotides not matched to a gene: 13. This CDR3 is built from 19 residues. The CDR3 here is CASSLATAGRGGSTGELFF. The DNA for the CDR3 is TGTGCCAGCAGCTTAGCAACTGCCGGGAGGGGCGGGTCCACCGGGGAGCTGTTTTTT.

The chain carries TRBV6-5 and TRBJ1-2; 10 positions agree with TRBD1. Trimming took 6 bases from V and 5 from J; bases not matched to a gene: 6. The CDR3 is 14 amino acids. In germline, CDR1 is MNHEY, CDR2 SVGAGI. The CDR3 region has the DNA TGTGCCAGCAGACCTCCGGGACAGGGGTATGGCTACACCTTC. Encoded protein: CASRPPGQGYGYTF.

V gene TRBV12-3 or TRBV12-4 combines with J gene TRBJ2-3; D ambiguous. This CDR3 contains 13 residues. V dropped 3 bases and J dropped 2 bases, with 6 bases sitting between them. The CDR3 region is CASSFLATDTQYF. CDR3 sequence (DNA): TGTGCCAGCAGTTTTTTGGCCACAGATACGCAGTATTTT.

The rearrangement joins TRBV3-1 (or the pseudogene TRBV3-2) to TRBJ1-1, with 7 bases lining up with TRBD1. V lost 2 bases, J lost 12 bases, and 12 bases stayed unmatched. This CDR3 has 14 residues. Germline V gene lookup returns CDR1 LGHDT and CDR2 YNNKEL (reference sequence). CDR3 loop: CASSQMTGPTASFF. CDR3 in DNA: TGTGCCAGCAGCCAAATGACAGGGCCCACGGCGTCTTTCTTT.

This clone came up once. V is TRBV10-3 and J is TRBJ2-1, with D perhaps TRBD2 (7 bases). CDR3 length: 14 residues. Germline V gene lookup returns CDR1 ENHRY and CDR2 SYGVKD. The V and J ends lost 6 bases and 4 bases respectively, with 13 bases between them. The CDR3 DNA sequence: TGTGCCATCAGCCCCGGGGGGCAGTACAATGAGCAGTTCTTC. Residues: CAISPGGQYNEQFF.

The chain is built from TRBV5-4 and TRBJ2-7, with D possibly being TRBD1 (5 bases). CDR1 is SGHNT, CDR2 YYREEE, per germline (reference sequence). Between the trimmed V and J ends, which lost 4 bases and 6 bases, there was a span of 17 bases. The CDR3 has 14 residues. The CDR3 region has the DNA TGTGCCAGCAGCGCGGTGGACACAGTAAGCGAGCAGTACTTC. Its protein product is CASSAVDTVSEQYF.

The V and J genes are TRBV5-1 and TRBJ1-5; 9 nucleotides line up with TRBD1. Germline V lookup: CDR1 SGHRS, CDR2 YFSETQ. V gave up 2 bases and J gave up 4 bases; unmatched junction bases: 1. The CDR3 spans 14 residues. The CDR3 reads CASSFGTGNQPQHF. The CDR3 DNA reads as TGCGCCAGCAGCTTTGGGACAGGGAATCAGCCCCAGCATTTT.

V usage is TRBV5-8 and J usage is TRBJ2-7; 7 bases fit TRBD2. The J segment lost 2 bases and the V segment lost 4 bases, leaving 6 bases of the junction unmatched. Germline-derived CDR1 and CDR2 are SGHTS and YDEGEE. This CDR3 contains 14 residues. The CDR3 nucleotides are TGTGCCAGCAGCCTATCTGGGGGGGCCTACGAGCAGTACTTC. Its translation is CASSLSGGAYEQYF. Together with reference TRBV5-8 and TRBJ2-7, the CDR3 gives the full variable domain: EAGVTQSPTHLIKTRGQQATLRCSPISGHTSVYWYQQALGLGLQFLLWYDEGEERNRGNFPPRFSGRQFPNYSSELNVNALELEDSALYLCASSLSGGAYEQYFGPGTRLTVT.

The chain is built from TRBV4-1 and TRBJ2-7; TRBD2 might be the D (6 bases). The CDR3 sequence is 14 residues long. The ends were cut back, 0 bases at V and 7 bases at J, with 13 bases in the middle. From germline, CDR1 is MGHRA and CDR2 YSYEKL. The CDR3 bases are TGCGCCAGCAGCCAAGATCCCCTCGCGGGGGAGCAGTACTTC. It is translated as CASSQDPLAGEQYF.